This TCR beta chain was captured in a study of regulatory T cells in long-lasting Graves disease. As for the study in general: Less than 3 months of antithyroid drugs had been taken by newly diagnosed Graves' patients.

Time point specified: newly diagnosed GD, antithyroid drugs for less than 3 months. The TCR library was made from RNA that had been extracted from PBMCs in TRIzol. The CDR3 has 12 amino acids. The V end lost 3 bases, the J end lost 8 bases, and 10 bases lay between the germline ends. In this sample, this clonotype turned up many times. In building TCR beta libraries, iRepertoire HTBI primers were used together with Arm-PCR of CDR3 regions. A single record per CDR3 protein comes from TCRdb applying MiXCR to the multiplex PCR reads. The sample contains about 210,000 distinct CDR3 sequences, roughly 19% of which appear only once. This sample was also put to use in a study of T cells in Graves' hyperthyroidism and ophthalmopathy. From that study: Most thyroid clonotypes that were expanded above 0.001 also turned up in blood.

The chain is built from TRBV12-3 or TRBV12-4 and TRBJ1-2; D might be TRBD1 (5 bases). This TCR derives from a woman in her thirties with Graves disease. The sequencing used peripheral blood mononuclear cells (PBMCs), collected at new diagnosis, from a patient treated with antithyroid drugs. In nucleotides, the CDR3 is TGTGCCAGCAGTTTTTCCAGGGCGGGCTACACCTTC. Translating it yields CASSFSRAGYTF.